This TCR beta chain stems from a study of cytomegalovirus exposure and HLA in healthy donors. Study summary: In terms of ancestry, the Caucasian-associated cluster contained 80% to 90% of the roughly 400 genotyped donors. General study results and limits: Analyzed later, association rates of TCRs varied across HLA loci, with DRB1 most and HLA-C fewest. Some V segments could not be told apart, so they were left out, TRBV6-2 and TRBV6-3 among them.

It was with 60 Vbeta and 13 Jbeta primers that the PCR ran. Sequencing was performed with immunoSEQ multiplex PCR; in TCRdb, only in-frame clones are kept and a portion is missing. Of 120,000 to 150,000 clones listed, roughly four fifths were seen once; the top ten hold more than 2.5%. CDR3 size: 16 residues. Trimming took off 3 bases at V and 5 bases at J, with 16 bases between the two ends. CDR1 and CDR2 (germline): WNHNN, SYGVQD (reference sequence). This clone appeared once. Antigen unknown. The sequencing sample was made of PBMCs. The chain recombines TRBV10-1 with TRBJ2-2; possibly TRBD2 for D (5 bases). The origin of this receptor is a young man in good health and CMV-seropositive. The CDR3 DNA reads as TGCGCCAGCAGTGAACTCCCCAGTCCGGGGACCGGGGAGCTGTTTTTT. This sequence encodes CASSELPSPGTGELFF.